This entry concerns a single T cell receptor beta chain. Its antigen is unknown. Base qualities are not recorded, but no much larger clone differs from it by a single base. The junction carries 15 bases between V and J, which are trimmed by 4 bases and 5 bases respectively. Spanning cysteine to phenylalanine, the CDR3 consists of 15 amino acids. The DNA shown is the 45-base CDR3, in frame from base 1. Per the germline V gene, SGHTA is the CDR1 and FQGTGA is the CDR2. The immunoSEQ platform was used to sequence the TCRbeta chains. The paper's data handling went like this. About 11x10^4 distinct in-frame TCRbeta sequences from patients and around 1.3x10^5 from healthy donors were obtained from pooled conventional T cell repertoires. Treg TCRbeta sequences found in two or more individuals were classed as public, and these public Treg TCRbeta sequences were then looked for in Tconv repertoires. Group differences were tested with Mann-Whitney U tests and Bonferroni-Dunn correction in GraphPad Prism 7.03. TCRdb carries this immuneACCESS record with in-frame sequences only. Its versions omit some clonotypes, under half of them owing to an unresolved V gene in the studies checked, with the rest unexplained. V, J and clone size were drawn from that table, and D and trimming were deduced from the DNA. A total of 20,000 to 25,000 clones appear in this sample, 95% to 98% of them only once. The ten most abundant clones make up over 0.15% of the sample.

Conventional CD4 T cells were sorted as cells that were CD4+CD127+. AIRE-deficient patients had APECED syndrome. A FACSAria flow cytometer was used to sort the Tconv and Treg cells intended for TCRbeta sequencing. Sorted cells were collected into 5-ml round-bottom polystyrene tubes, and dry cell pellets were frozen at -80°C before sequencing. This specimen comes from a study of B cell selection in AIRE deficiency (dated 2019 in TCRdb). For the study in its entirety: Researchers compared TCRbeta repertoires of sorted blood CD4+ conventional T cells and regulatory T cells in AIRE-deficient patients with those in healthy controls. The TCR-sequenced cohort comprised about 5 AIRE-deficient APECED patients and about 5 healthy control donors.

Overall results and qualifications from the work: Shorter CDR3s were found in shared Treg sequences, reflecting a bias toward rearrangements containing few non-templated nucleotide insertions. Among around 3,400 shared Treg TCRbeta sequences, 30% to 35% were shared exclusively among healthy donors and about 9.4% exclusively among patients, which suggests that Treg selection is less efficient in the absence of AIRE. TCRBV gene usage, CDR3 length and TCR diversity in Tconv and Treg cells from AIRE-deficient patients were found to be similar to those in cells from healthy donors. Sequencing covered only TCRbeta chains, and around 40% of shared healthy-donor Treg sequences were also present in healthy Tconv, possibly due to differing TCRalpha chains. Roughly 33% of the Treg TCRbeta sequences shared among healthy donors turned up in patient Tconv cells, suggesting that Treg-biased clones are diverted into the Tconv compartment.

This sequence originates from a human donor with AIRE deficiency. The sequence is built from TRBV7-3 and TRBJ2-1; a weak D assignment points to TRBD2 (6 bases agree). The material sequenced was conventional CD4+ T cells sorted from PBMCs. The DNA sequence is TGTGCCAGCAGCTACTTCGGGAGAGAAGACAATGAGCAGTTCTTC. Its protein reads: CASSYFGREDNEQFF.